This T cell receptor (beta chain) was sequenced in a study of T cell responses to AZD1222 COVID-19 vaccine. V dropped 3 bases and J dropped 9 bases, with 11 bases sitting between them. From germline, CDR1 is MGHDK and CDR2 SYGVNS. This CDR3 is built from 12 residues. Clones were sequenced by immunoSEQ multiplex PCR, and TCRdb holds only the in-frame ones, with some missing. The sample lists approximately 150,000 clones, around 90% occurring once. The receptor comes from an adult who received the MenACWY meningococcal vaccine as a control. The chain joins TRBV25-1 to TRBJ1-2; a possible D gene is TRBD1 (5 bases). Specimen: peripheral blood, collected 28 days after the second dose of the MenACWY control vaccine. The CDR3 nucleotides are TGTGCCAGCAGTGAGTACGGGGGTAGCTACACCTTC. Protein sequence: CASSEYGGSYTF.